The rows below give T cell receptor beta chains drawn from one sample of a study of T cell repertoires in cytomegalovirus infection. TCRdb itself ran the reads through MiXCR, one entry per CDR3 protein. This table has some 350,000 distinct CDR3 sequences, around 29% appearing once. These receptors are not linked to any known antigen. The sequenced sample was cultured PBMCs, obtained from culture after CMV antigen stimulation. Source of these receptors: a human donor in good health (CMV status not recorded). Some clones in this sample may be carry-over from other donors' samples. The CDR3 runs from the conserved cysteine through the conserved F or W. The D gene is left open where the match is weak. The size of a clone is reported for some rows only, either as once, few or many, or as a class for expanded clones.

v_call	clone_size	d_call	j_call	cdr3_aa	cdr3_nt
TRBV7-3	.	.	TRBJ2-1	CASSLTRGANEQFF	TGTGCCAGCAGCTTAACTCGGGGGGCAAATGAGCAGTTCTTC
TRBV6-5	few	.	TRBJ1-3	CASSYLDRNTIYF	TGTGCCAGCAGTTACCTGGACAGAAACACCATATATTTT
TRBV2	many	.	TRBJ1-6	CASRWERGLGNSPLHF	TGTGCCAGCAGATGGGAGAGGGGACTGGGTAATTCACCCCTCCACTTT
TRBV7-9	.	.	TRBJ2-2	CASISRPGQNTGELFF	TGTGCCAGCATTTCCCGCCCGGGACAGAACACCGGGGAGCTGTTTTTT
TRBV7-3	many	TRBD1	TRBJ2-1	CASSPAPAGGYNEQFF	TGTGCCAGCAGCCCCGCTCCGGCAGGGGGCTACAATGAGCAGTTCTTC
TRBV7-2	few	.	TRBJ2-2	CASSPVLPGGAGELFF	TGTGCCAGCAGCCCCGTGCTACCCGGGGGTGCCGGGGAGCTGTTTTTT
TRBV7-8	many	.	TRBJ2-3	CASSRVGGKVSDTQYF	TGTGCCAGCTCCCGGGTGGGTGGAAAAGTCTCAGATACGCAGTATTTT
TRBV7-3	.	TRBD1	TRBJ2-7	CASSLDRGHEQYF	TGTGCCAGCAGCCTCGACAGGGGCCACGAGCAGTACTTC
TRBV18	.	.	TRBJ1-1	CASSPPAVSEAFF	TGTGCCAGCTCACCACCGGCGGTTTCTGAAGCTTTCTTT
TRBV12-3/TRBV12-4	.	TRBD2	TRBJ2-7	CASSAGLAGYEQYF	TGTGCCAGCAGTGCGGGACTAGCGGGTTACGAGCAGTACTTC
TRBV7-8	few	TRBD2	TRBJ2-1	CASTSQRGGYNEQFF	TGTGCCAGCACCTCTCAGCGGGGGGGGTACAATGAGCAGTTCTTC
TRBV7-2	few	.	TRBJ1-2	CASSARGYGYTF	TGTGCCAGCAGCGCCCGGGGATATGGCTACACCTTC
TRBV12-3/TRBV12-4	many	.	TRBJ1-1	CASSLESGMNTEAFF	TGTGCCAGCAGTTTAGAGTCAGGTATGAACACTGAAGCTTTCTTT
TRBV24-1	few	.	TRBJ2-2	CATSDSREAGELFF	TGTGCCACCAGTGATTCCAGGGAGGCCGGGGAGCTGTTTTTT
TRBV28	.	.	TRBJ1-1	CASTKDGTNTEAFF	TGTGCCAGCACCAAGGACGGTACCAACACTGAAGCTTTCTTT
TRBV24-1	.	.	TRBJ2-1	CATSDPPPRDGYNEQFF	TGTGCCACCAGTGATCCCCCCCCCAGGGATGGCTACAATGAGCAGTTCTTC
TRBV6-6	many	.	TRBJ1-6	CASNPGIVGSPLHF	TGTGCCAGCAATCCCGGGATAGTGGGTTCACCCCTCCACTTT
TRBV28	few	.	TRBJ1-2	CASRPPASNYGYTF	TGTGCCAGCAGACCTCCGGCCTCTAACTATGGCTACACCTTC
TRBV25-1	.	.	TRBJ2-5	CASSGPGTQYF	TGTGCCAGCAGTGGCCCAGGGACCCAGTACTTC
TRBV6-2/TRBV6-3	few	.	TRBJ2-5	CASSYSILAPRETQYF	TGTGCCAGCAGTTACTCGATACTCGCCCCACGAGAGACCCAGTACTTC
TRBV6-1	.	.	TRBJ1-5	CASSEGAYISNQPQHF	TGTGCCAGCAGTGAAGGGGCTTACATCAGCAATCAGCCCCAGCATTTT
TRBV7-6	.	.	TRBJ1-2	CASSSKVNGREGYTF	TGTGCCAGCAGCTCAAAGGTTAATGGCCGGGAGGGCTACACCTTC
TRBV27	once	.	TRBJ2-5	CASPSGEETQYF	TGTGCCAGCCCTTCTGGAGAAGAGACCCAGTACTTC
TRBV9	.	.	TRBJ2-3	CASSVAGGSATDTQYF	TGTGCCAGCAGCGTAGCTGGCGGTAGCGCGACAGATACGCAGTATTTT
TRBV19	few	.	TRBJ1-1	CASSIVRGTEAFF	TGTGCCAGTAGTATAGTCAGGGGCACTGAAGCTTTCTTT
TRBV18	.	.	TRBJ1-2	CASSPVSEAYGYTF	TGTGCCAGCTCACCGGTCTCCGAAGCCTATGGCTACACCTTC
TRBV7-9	.	TRBD1	TRBJ2-7	CASSPRGQGLDEQYF	TGTGCCAGCAGCCCCCGGGGACAGGGGTTAGACGAGCAGTACTTC
TRBV7-3	few	.	TRBJ2-5	CASSLTASGTQYF	TGTGCCAGCAGCTTAACGGCTAGTGGGACCCAGTACTTC
TRBV7-9	few	TRBD1	TRBJ1-2	CASSLEEDRGRRYGYTF	TGTGCCAGCAGCTTGGAAGAGGACAGGGGAAGAAGGTATGGCTACACCTTC
TRBV20-1	few	.	TRBJ1-3	CSAARGSGNTIYF	TGCAGTGCTGCCAGGGGCTCTGGAAACACCATATATTTT
TRBV3-1	.	.	TRBJ2-7	CASSQDLGGTYEQYF	TGTGCCAGCAGCCAAGATCTAGGGGGAACCTACGAGCAGTACTTC
TRBV6-4	.	.	TRBJ2-1	CASSPDPATQFF	TGTGCCAGCAGCCCGGACCCAGCGACGCAGTTCTTC
TRBV28	.	.	TRBJ1-6	CASRRTVLPLHF	TGTGCCAGCAGACGGACGGTTCTCCCCCTCCACTTT
TRBV6-2/TRBV6-3	.	.	TRBJ2-3	CASNVEITQYF	TGTGCCAGCAACGTGGAGATAACGCAGTATTTT
TRBV19	.	TRBD1	TRBJ1-1	CASRDPGQGKMTEAFF	TGTGCCAGTAGAGATCCGGGACAGGGGAAAATGACTGAAGCTTTCTTT
TRBV20-1	many	.	TRBJ2-1	CSAGVNRASVYNEQFF	TGCAGTGCTGGGGTAAATAGGGCTAGCGTCTACAATGAGCAGTTCTTC
TRBV7-2	many	TRBD1	TRBJ2-1	CASTPGQVGYNEQFF	TGTGCCAGCACGCCCGGACAGGTAGGATACAATGAGCAGTTCTTC
TRBV7-9	many	.	TRBJ2-7	CASSSVPSGAYEQYF	TGTGCCAGCAGCTCAGTCCCTTCCGGAGCCTACGAGCAGTACTTC
TRBV20-1	.	.	TRBJ2-5	CSARDGSTAQETQYF	TGCAGTGCTAGAGATGGGTCGACAGCCCAAGAGACCCAGTACTTC
TRBV19	few	TRBD1	TRBJ1-1	CASRTGTGDAMNTEAFF	TGTGCCAGTAGGACCGGGACAGGGGACGCTATGAACACTGAAGCTTTCTTT
TRBV3-1	.	TRBD2	TRBJ2-1	CASSQALTSGGPINEQFF	TGTGCCAGCAGCCAAGCTCTGACTAGCGGGGGACCCATCAATGAGCAGTTCTTC
TRBV7-2	many	.	TRBJ2-1	CASSPPEVEQFF	TGTGCCAGCAGCCCCCCCGAAGTGGAGCAGTTCTTC
TRBV2	.	.	TRBJ2-5	CASSEATFQETQYF	TGTGCCAGCAGTGAAGCCACATTCCAAGAGACCCAGTACTTC
TRBV7-2	many	.	TRBJ1-4	CASSLAQNEKLFF	TGTGCCAGCAGCTTAGCCCAGAATGAAAAACTGTTTTTT
TRBV7-3	.	TRBD2	TRBJ2-1	CASSLTPLAGGYNEQFF	TGTGCCAGCAGCTTAACCCCACTAGCGGGAGGCTACAATGAGCAGTTCTTC
TRBV27	few	.	TRBJ1-1	CASSPGSNTEAFF	TGTGCCAGCAGCCCGGGATCGAACACTGAAGCTTTCTTT
TRBV12-3/TRBV12-4	.	.	TRBJ1-5	CASSLATGSISPQHF	TGTGCCAGCAGTTTAGCAACTGGATCGATCAGCCCCCAGCATTTT
TRBV7-8	many	.	TRBJ1-3	CASSLVRGFGNTIYF	TGTGCCAGCAGCTTAGTTCGGGGGTTCGGAAACACCATATATTTT
TRBV5-6	few	.	TRBJ1-2	CASSLGWLQDGYTF	TGTGCCAGCAGCTTGGGGTGGCTACAAGATGGCTACACCTTC
TRBV11-2	few	.	TRBJ2-4	CASSQGSENIQYF	TGTGCCAGCAGTCAGGGGAGCGAAAACATTCAGTACTTC
TRBV5-6	.	.	TRBJ2-1	CASSYGSEQFF	TGTGCCAGCAGCTACGGTAGTGAGCAGTTCTTC
TRBV7-2	many	TRBD1	TRBJ2-7	CASSSGQGLFYEQYF	TGTGCCAGCAGCTCGGGACAGGGTTTATTCTACGAGCAGTACTTC
TRBV6-1	.	TRBD1	TRBJ1-1	CASSEGQGSTEAFF	TGTGCCAGCAGTGAGGGACAGGGGTCGACTGAAGCTTTCTTT
TRBV2	.	.	TRBJ2-5	CASSDSKETQYF	TGTGCCAGCAGCGACAGCAAAGAGACCCAGTACTTC